The text below deals with one TCR beta chain. Antigen unknown. This specimen comes from a study of blood T cells in healthy people across ages. Findings of the study overall: Strong correlation existed between TCR beta diversity and naive T cell percentage. A roughly linear age-dependent decrease characterized TCR beta diversity per million T cells.

Germline assignment: CDR1 LGHNT and CDR2 FRNRAP. This CDR3 is 15 amino acids long. V dropped 6 bases and J dropped 1 base, with 12 bases sitting between them. A second 7 to 11 cycle PCR used barcoded and J-beta primers. In TCRdb, the 5' RACE reads were re-called with MiXCR into one record per CDR3 protein. Among about 570,000 distinct CDR3 sequences listed, approximately 30% were seen once. Sequenced: blood. The chain links TRBV12-5 to TRBJ2-2; D is unclear. This receptor was obtained from a woman in her seventies in good health. CDR3 loop: CASGPKAGNTGELFF. CDR3 in DNA: TGTGCTAGTGGACCCAAGGCAGGGAACACCGGGGAGCTGTTTTTT.